The rows below give T cell receptor beta chains drawn from one sample of a study of T-cell reconstitution after alpha-beta-depleted transplantation in children. TCRdb re-analysed the PCR reads in MiXCR, keeping a single row per CDR3 protein. Of approximately 1,000,000 distinct CDR3 sequences in the sample, about 31% are singletons; the top ten hold 25% to 35%. Source: PBMCs, mostly from graft donor cells, taken 360 days after TCRalphabeta/CD19-depleted stem cell transplant. These receptors were obtained from a boy in the first two years of life who had a stem cell transplant for SCID, so the T cells may come from the graft donor. CDR3s include the opening cysteine and the closing phenylalanine or tryptophan. The D gene is left open where the match is weak. Clone size is given for some rows only: seen once, a few or many times, or a class if the clone is expanded.

size	V	J	D	CDR3	DNA
few	TRBV5-1	TRBJ2-1	TRBD1	CASSSQGNPYNEQFF	TGCGCCAGCAGCTCACAGGGGAACCCCTACAATGAGCAGTTCTTC
few	TRBV4-1	TRBJ2-5	TRBD1	CASSHPDRVETQYF	TGCGCCAGCAGCCACCCGGACAGGGTAGAGACCCAGTACTTC
few	TRBV18	TRBJ1-1	NA	CASVVDQNTEAFF	TGTGCCAGCGTTGTAGATCAGAACACTGAAGCTTTCTTT
few	TRBV6-5	TRBJ2-7	NA	CASSYSKVGTYEQYF	TGTGCCAGCAGTTACTCGAAAGTAGGAACCTACGAGCAGTACTTC
NA	TRBV6-5	TRBJ2-7	NA	CASSYGSGLSYEQYF	TGTGCCAGCAGTTACGGCAGCGGCCTCTCCTACGAGCAGTACTTC
NA	TRBV6-1	TRBJ1-2	TRBD1	CASSRTGDFYGYTF	TGTGCCAGCAGCCGGACAGGTGACTTCTATGGCTACACCTTC
NA	TRBV11-1	TRBJ1-2	NA	CASSLSRPSGVLTTYYGYTF	TGTGCCAGCAGCCTTTCCCGACCTTCAGGGGTTCTTACCACCTATTATGGCTACACCTTC
NA	TRBV18	TRBJ2-7	NA	CASSPRPQSGGHNEQYF	TGTGCCAGCTCACCTCGCCCTCAGAGTGGGGGGCACAACGAGCAGTACTTC
few	TRBV12-3/TRBV12-4	TRBJ2-2	NA	CASSLALGQLFF	TGTGCCAGCAGTTTAGCCCTGGGACAGCTGTTTTTT
NA	TRBV20-1	TRBJ2-3	TRBD2	CSGTSEDRDTQYF	TGCAGTGGGACTAGCGAGGATAGGGATACGCAGTATTTT
NA	TRBV6-2/TRBV6-3	TRBJ2-1	NA	CASGRSGEQFF	TGTGCCAGCGGACGGAGCGGAGAGCAGTTCTTC
NA	TRBV29-1	TRBJ2-2	NA	CSVAGVAGELFF	TGCAGCGTTGCAGGGGTAGCCGGGGAGCTGTTTTTT
few	TRBV20-1	TRBJ2-7	NA	CSAPIHRSWLYEQYF	TGCAGTGCTCCAATTCACAGGAGCTGGTTGTACGAGCAGTACTTC
NA	TRBV7-8	TRBJ2-1	NA	CASSLGSGNEQFF	TGTGCCAGCAGCTTAGGTTCGGGCAATGAGCAGTTCTTC
NA	TRBV12-3/TRBV12-4	TRBJ2-2	NA	CASTRWTGELFF	TGTGCCAGCACGAGATGGACCGGGGAGCTGTTTTTT
NA	TRBV20-1	TRBJ1-4	TRBD1	CSASTGVLFTNEKLFF	TGCAGTGCTTCGACAGGGGTTCTTTTTACTAATGAAAAACTGTTTTTT
NA	TRBV29-1	TRBJ1-1	TRBD1	CSVAVTGATEAFF	TGCAGCGTTGCGGTTACAGGGGCCACTGAAGCTTTCTTT
NA	TRBV5-1	TRBJ2-7	NA	CASSLVPDGSYEQYF	TGCGCCAGCAGCTTGGTCCCAGATGGCTCCTACGAGCAGTACTTC
NA	TRBV27	TRBJ1-1	NA	CASSQGSLGDEAFF	TGTGCCAGCAGTCAAGGCTCCCTCGGTGATGAAGCTTTCTTT
few	TRBV4-2	TRBJ2-2	TRBD2	CASSQEYGGEFYGELFF	TGTGCCAGCAGCCAAGAATACGGGGGGGAGTTCTACGGGGAGCTGTTTTTT
many	TRBV9	TRBJ2-2	TRBD2	CASNGGGSGELFF	TGTGCCAGCAACGGGGGGGGCTCCGGGGAGCTGTTTTTT
few	TRBV20-1	TRBJ2-7	TRBD1	CSARSGTGGLSYEQYF	TGCAGTGCTAGATCCGGGACAGGGGGCCTTTCCTACGAGCAGTACTTC
few	TRBV9	TRBJ2-1	TRBD2	CASSAKRGGSYNEQFF	TGTGCCAGCAGCGCGAAGCGGGGGGGCTCCTACAATGAGCAGTTCTTC
NA	TRBV12-3/TRBV12-4	TRBJ2-5	TRBD1	CASSTRTGVELTETQYF	TGTGCCAGCAGTACCCGGACAGGGGTTGAGTTGACGGAGACCCAGTACTTC
NA	TRBV2	TRBJ2-1	TRBD2	CASSLGLAGHRSSYNEQFF	TGTGCCAGCAGTTTGGGACTAGCGGGGCATAGGAGCTCCTACAATGAGCAGTTCTTC
NA	TRBV29-1	TRBJ2-3	NA	CSVDGRGRTDTQYF	TGCAGCGTTGATGGCAGGGGAAGAACAGATACGCAGTATTTT
NA	TRBV4-3	TRBJ2-7	NA	CASSQDWGGTAFYEQYF	TGCGCCAGCAGCCAAGATTGGGGGGGGACAGCCTTTTACGAGCAGTACTTC
few	TRBV20-1	TRBJ1-6	NA	CSARDKSRNSYNSPLHF	TGCAGTGCTAGAGATAAGTCTAGGAACTCCTATAATTCACCCCTCCACTTT
NA	TRBV12-3/TRBV12-4	TRBJ2-5	NA	CASSLVTQETQYF	TGTGCCAGCAGTTTGGTCACCCAAGAGACCCAGTACTTC
NA	TRBV5-1	TRBJ2-1	TRBD2	CASSLGLIAGSSYNEQFF	TGCGCCAGCAGCTTGGGACTAATAGCGGGGAGCTCCTACAATGAGCAGTTCTTC
many	TRBV27	TRBJ2-2	TRBD2	CASSSRLAGKNTGELFF	TGTGCCAGCAGTTCTCGATTAGCGGGGAAGAACACCGGGGAGCTGTTTTTT
few	TRBV5-6	TRBJ2-7	TRBD1	CASGNRGPLYEQYF	TGTGCCAGCGGAAACAGGGGGCCCCTCTACGAGCAGTACTTC
few	TRBV20-1	TRBJ2-1	TRBD2	CSAPLRTSYVDEQFF	TGCAGTGCCCCGCTCCGGACTAGCTATGTAGATGAGCAGTTCTTC
few	TRBV18	TRBJ2-7	NA	CASSPPVSYEQYF	TGTGCCAGCTCACCACCGGTCTCCTACGAGCAGTACTTC
NA	TRBV28	TRBJ2-1	TRBD2	CASIGPTSGGSSYNEQFF	TGTGCCAGCATTGGACCAACTAGCGGGGGGAGCTCCTACAATGAGCAGTTCTTC